Here is one T cell receptor (beta chain) with its context. Original data processing: By means of reference gene primer amplification, nucleated cell counts were estimated. Data came from immunoSEQ multiplex PCR; TCRdb stores just in-frame clones and leaves some out. That table is the source of V, J and clone size, and D and trimming were worked out from the DNA. The data show 65,000 or so clones, 75% to 90% seen once. The sample belongs to a study of blood T cell repertoires in COVID-19. Study as a whole: COVID-19 samples collected from the United States, Italy and Spain covered acute and convalescent phases. T cells, B-cell-depleted T cells, or PBMCs provided the cDNA or gDNA that served as material.

Trimming cost V 2 bases and J 6 bases; bases outside gene matches: 6. This CDR3 has 16 residues. Germline CDR1 and CDR2: KGHSH and LQKENI. The rearrangement uses TRBV18 and TRBJ1-4; 10 bases line up with TRBD1. The receptor comes from a human donor with acute or convalescent COVID-19. The donor label of this sample is uncertain. Sequenced sample: peripheral blood. CDR3 sequence reads: CASSPGTGVMDEKLFF. DNA of the CDR3: TGTGCCAGCTCACCAGGGACAGGGGTGATGGATGAAAAACTGTTTTTT.